This TCR beta chain was found in a study of cytomegalovirus exposure and HLA in healthy donors (dated by TCRdb to 2015 to 2018). Background for the entire study: According to an earlier analysis of several hundred of the donors, some 180 million T cells yielded 120 million or so unique TCR beta sequences and approximately 300 Gb of sequence data. Roughly 300 gigabases of sequencing data and tens of millions of unique TCR sequences were included in an early release covering 550 to 650 HLA-typed donors. Of the roughly 400 genotyped donors, roughly 80% fell in the genetic ancestry cluster associated with self-reported Caucasian donors. The study was designed to test whether signatures of past pathogen exposure could be identified by cataloging public T cell receptors. The T cell repertoires of around 670 subjects were profiled by immunosequencing and related to cytomegalovirus serostatus. A separate validation cohort of some 130 different subjects was used in addition to the 666-subject first cohort. To predict cytomegalovirus infection status, the study brought together high-throughput TCR immunosequencing, statistical association of individual TCRs with disease status, and machine learning. A later analysis re-analyzed previously published TCR beta repertoires from approximately 700 donors and added high-resolution HLA genotyping to study TCR occurrence patterns. In the later analysis, no new phenotypic data were used to find candidate immune exposures; instead, reliance was placed on TCR beta sequences and their occurrence across donors. To decide whether each TCR beta V gene segment behaved as functional or pseudogenic, an earlier analysis of nearly 600 of the donors relied on high-throughput TCR beta sequencing. Alongside the repertoire data, information on donor age, sex, ethnicity and CMV serostatus was compiled. Genome-wide SNP genotypes for about three fifths of the roughly 670 donors were used in a later genetic analysis, which treated that subset as a discovery cohort. All discovery cohort repertoires had been generated using a single sequencing platform. HLA typing included class I and class II loci at four-digit resolution. Typing coverage varied by locus: about 620-630 donors for A, B, C, DRB1 and DQB1; some 520 for DQA1; around 610 for DPA1; roughly 470 for DPB1. A handful of DR-DQ haplotypes were handled as single units for association and clustering because linkage in the cohort was strong. On average, 235,054 unique TCR beta nucleotide sequences were sequenced per donor among 398 genotyped donors of the cohort, with 15% to 20% of those sequences being non-productive.

The germline V gene supplies CDR1 MNHNS and CDR2 SASEGT. Taken from cysteine to phenylalanine, the CDR3 has 15 residues. The only DNA kept is the CDR3, 45 bases in frame from the first base. The cohort comprised hundreds of healthy bone marrow donors. At the time of sampling, all cohort members were nominally healthy, though unrecorded immune exposures were likely present. The donor tested CMV seropositive and was one of the 289 seropositive cohort members. Every donor gave a peripheral blood sample, and the peripheral blood mononuclear cells from that sample were used for TCR beta sequencing. The Qiagen DNeasy Blood Extraction Kit was used to extract genomic DNA from the blood cell samples. For this clone: The antigen it binds to is not known. A read error may produce the germline difference seen at one junction end.

The library was produced with the immunoSEQ multiplex PCR assay. A mixture of 60 forward primers for TCR Vbeta segments and 13 reverse primers for TCR Jbeta segments was used in the multiplex PCR. The CDR3 region of rearranged TCR beta genes was amplified from genomic DNA with a multiplex PCR assay. The amplified TCR beta libraries were sequenced on the Illumina HiSeq System as 87-base-pair reads. The authors' pipeline ran thus. A later analysis tallied roughly 76 million unique TCR beta chains across the approximately 670 repertoires, and around 10 million of those chains were shared by two or more donors. Raw reads were error-corrected and collapsed into unique sequences by a nearest-neighbor algorithm in which closely related sequences were merged to remove PCR and sequencing errors. Alignment of CDR3 sequences to IMGT reference sequences was used to assign V, D and J gene segments. For a sequence to be retained, a match of at least six nucleotides was required to both a V gene segment and a J gene segment. Rearrangements were called productive when the CDR3 lacked stop codons and stayed in frame with V and J; all others were non-productive. Following IMGT convention, CDR3 was defined as the stretch from the second conserved V-encoded cysteine up to the conserved J-encoded phenylalanine. The earlier analysis of 500 to 650 of the donors excluded any sequence lacking an unambiguous match to a single V gene segment. In an earlier analysis of about 590 of the donors, a V segment was called functional when productive rearrangements were above 56.7%, and segregating when the standard deviation between donors exceeded 5%. A statistical classification framework was developed to diagnose cytomegalovirus status using the catalog of TCR beta chain sequences. V and J gene assignment, in a later analysis, came from comparing TCR nucleotide sequences with IMGT/GENE-DB human TR gene sequences. In a later analysis, CDR3 sequences and most-parsimonious VDJ recombination scenarios were assigned using the TCRdist pipeline. In a later analysis, each TCR beta chain was defined by its CDR3 amino acid sequence together with its V-gene family, and reads without a unique V-gene family were excluded. In a later analysis, several hundred highly shared, low-generation-probability nucleotide sequences were removed to address suspected cross-contamination and a sequencing artifact. In a later analysis, a clonal expansion index was calculated for each public chain from normalized within-repertoire ranks of inferred template counts. In a later analysis, generation probabilities were computed using a VDJ recombination model fitted to out-of-frame rearrangements, and the results were checked against IGoR. A later analysis scored TCR-TCR, TCR-HLA and TCR-CMV co-occurrence with hypergeometric tests, applying a repertoire-size bias correction to TCR pairs. To estimate false discovery rates, a later analysis permuted the HLA or CMV assignments 20 times. A later analysis grouped co-occurring TCRs with DBSCAN, adding TCRdist sequence similarity when clustering within HLA-allele-positive subsets. Co-occurrence clustering excluded repertoires with fewer than 30,000 or more than 120,000 public chains, plus five with anomalous nucleotide sharing. TCRdb mirrors the immuneACCESS table, restricted to in-frame sequences. Some clones are absent from its copies; in checked studies, under half trace to an unresolved V gene, and the reason for the others is unknown. V and J calls and clone size are copied from that table; D and trimming were computed from the DNA. The sample records 99,000 or so clones, over 65% of which are singletons. The leading ten clones occupy roughly 17% of the sample.

Overall study results and their limits: Most TCR sequences were seen in very few donors, while some public TCRs were found in many individuals. A later analysis found that most CMV-associated TCR beta chains appeared HLA-restricted, with HLA associations seemingly driven largely by CMV exposure. An association between a missense DCLRE1C variant and V-gene and J-gene trimming of TCR beta chains was found in a later genetic analysis and replicated in an independent cohort. A later analysis reported that several top co-occurrence clusters appeared linked to parvovirus B19, influenza, CMV and Epstein-Barr virus. Linkage disequilibrium might explain the correlated functional status among segregating V segments, but an unknown experimental factor could not be ruled out. The study listed approximately 150 TCR beta chains as associated with cytomegalovirus. For the cohort, immune exposure information was limited to CMV serostatus. Because counts were too low, some 17 rarely observed V segments, including chromosome 9 orphons, were excluded from the earlier analysis of fewer than 650 of the donors. It was suggested by the authors that the approach could potentially be generalized to other disease states and immunological phenotypes. Some IMGT-functional V segments, including TRBV6-2 and TRBV6-3, could not be distinguished by the 87-base-pair reads and were therefore excluded. At a false discovery rate of 0.05, a later analysis linked 15,000 to 20,000 TCR beta sequences to specific HLA alleles. Assigning TCR associations to individual alleles was difficult when HLA alleles, especially DR and DQ, strongly co-occurred. In a later genetic analysis, fewer N-insertions in productive TCRs were reported among donors in an Asian-associated ancestry cluster than the roughly 640-donor mean. A few of the identified cytomegalovirus-associated TCR beta chains were confirmed in vitro to be specific for cytomegalovirus antigens. A further reported finding was that TCR beta sequences accurately predicted the HLA-A and HLA-B alleles for most subjects in the first cohort. This cohort had only TCR beta chains sequenced, and the lack of alpha or paired-chain data limited which features could be detected. Cytomegalovirus status was reported to be diagnosed by the classifier with high specificity and sensitivity in both the original and validation cohorts. Roughly uniform sequencing depth across donors was assumed in presence/absence analyses, although this assumption may not hold. An earlier analysis of roughly 570 of the donors showed that most TCR beta V segments appeared in productive rearrangements either about 87% or about 30% of the time, which broadly matched IMGT annotations. In a later analysis, HLA-associated TCR beta chains showed more clonal expansion and lower generation probabilities than non-associated chains that were equally common. In a later analysis, the rate of TCR association differed among HLA loci, with DRB1 alleles having the most associated TCRs and HLA-C alleles having the fewest. Because some donors lacked HLA typing at each locus, the association tests relied only on the typed subset. A cluster of highly shared sequence variants was judged likely to be a technical artifact of the sequencing pipeline.

This TCR derives from a man in his 60s in good health and CMV-seropositive. The sequenced material came from PBMCs. The sequence joins TRBV6-1 to TRBJ2-2, and TRBD2 aligns with 8 junction nucleotides. The CDR3 in this case is CASSEALRGGREVFF. The sequenced DNA: TGTGCCAGCAGTGAAGCGCTTCGGGGGGGCCGGGAGGTGTTTTTT.